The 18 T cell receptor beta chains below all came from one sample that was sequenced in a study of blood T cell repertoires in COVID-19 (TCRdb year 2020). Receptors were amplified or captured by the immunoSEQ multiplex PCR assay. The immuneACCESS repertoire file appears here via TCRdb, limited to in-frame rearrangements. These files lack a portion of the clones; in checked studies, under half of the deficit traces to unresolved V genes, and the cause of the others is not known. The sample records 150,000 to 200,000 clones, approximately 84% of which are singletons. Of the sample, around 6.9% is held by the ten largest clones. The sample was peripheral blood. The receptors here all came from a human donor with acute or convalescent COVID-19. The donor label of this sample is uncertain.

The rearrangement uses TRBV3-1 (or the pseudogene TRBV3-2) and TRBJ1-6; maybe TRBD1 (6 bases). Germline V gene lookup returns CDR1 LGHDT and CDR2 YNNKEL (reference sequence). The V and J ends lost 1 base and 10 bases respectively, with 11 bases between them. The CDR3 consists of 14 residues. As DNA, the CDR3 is TGTGCCAGCAGCCAAGTAGGACAGCGCTCACCCCTCCACTTT. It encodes CASSQVGQRSPLHF.

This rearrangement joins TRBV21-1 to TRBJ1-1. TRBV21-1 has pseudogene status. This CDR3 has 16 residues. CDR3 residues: CASSKRGGRPNTEAFF. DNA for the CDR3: TGTGCCAGCAGCAAACGGGGAGGCCGACCGAACACTGAAGCTTTCTTT.

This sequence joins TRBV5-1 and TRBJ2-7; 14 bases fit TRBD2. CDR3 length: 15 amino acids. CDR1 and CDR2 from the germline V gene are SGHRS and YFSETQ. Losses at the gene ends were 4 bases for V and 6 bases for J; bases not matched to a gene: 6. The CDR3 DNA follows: TGCGCCAGCAGCCGGGGACTAGCGGGAGAAGGCGAGCAGTACTTC. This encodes CASSRGLAGEGEQYF.

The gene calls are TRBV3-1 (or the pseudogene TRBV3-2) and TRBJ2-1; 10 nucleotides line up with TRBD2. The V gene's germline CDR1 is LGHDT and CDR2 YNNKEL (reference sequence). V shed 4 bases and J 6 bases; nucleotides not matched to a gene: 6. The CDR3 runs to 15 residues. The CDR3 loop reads CASSLTSGILNEQFF. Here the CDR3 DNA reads TGTGCCAGCAGCCTAACTAGCGGGATTCTCAATGAGCAGTTCTTC.

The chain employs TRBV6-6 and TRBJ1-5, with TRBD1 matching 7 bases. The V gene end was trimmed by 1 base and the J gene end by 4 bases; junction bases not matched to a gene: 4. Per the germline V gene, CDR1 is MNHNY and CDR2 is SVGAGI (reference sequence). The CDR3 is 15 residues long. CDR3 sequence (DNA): TGTGCCAGCAGTTACTTGGCGACAGGGAATCAGCCCCAGCATTTT. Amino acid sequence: CASSYLATGNQPQHF.

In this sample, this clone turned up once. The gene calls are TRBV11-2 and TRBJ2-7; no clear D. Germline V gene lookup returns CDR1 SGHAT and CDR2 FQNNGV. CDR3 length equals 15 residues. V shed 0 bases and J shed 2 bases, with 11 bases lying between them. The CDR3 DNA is TGTGCCAGCAGCTTAGAGCGGCTAGATACCTACGAGCAGTACTTC. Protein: CASSLERLDTYEQYF.

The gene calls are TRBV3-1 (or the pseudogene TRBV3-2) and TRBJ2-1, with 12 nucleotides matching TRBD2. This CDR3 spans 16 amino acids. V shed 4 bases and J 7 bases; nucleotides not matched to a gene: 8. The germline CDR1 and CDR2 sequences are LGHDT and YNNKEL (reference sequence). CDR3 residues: CASSRRASGRANEQFF. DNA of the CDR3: TGTGCCAGCAGCCGCCGTGCTAGCGGGAGGGCGAATGAGCAGTTCTTC.

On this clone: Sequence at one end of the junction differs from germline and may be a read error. CDR3 in DNA: TGTGCCAGCAGCATAACTAGCGAAGGTACGCAGTATTTT. Translation: CASSITSEGTQYF. The rearrangement uses TRBV7-3 and TRBJ2-3; TRBD2 agrees at 7 bases. The germline V gene has CDR1 SGHTA and CDR2 FQGTGA. This CDR3 is built from 13 residues.

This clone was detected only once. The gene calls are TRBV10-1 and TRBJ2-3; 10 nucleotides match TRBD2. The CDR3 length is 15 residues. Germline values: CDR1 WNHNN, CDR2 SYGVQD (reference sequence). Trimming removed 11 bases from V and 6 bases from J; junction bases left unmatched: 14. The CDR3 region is CAVPSGRKVMDTQYF. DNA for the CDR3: TGCGCCGTTCCTAGCGGGAGAAAGGTTATGGATACGCAGTATTTT.

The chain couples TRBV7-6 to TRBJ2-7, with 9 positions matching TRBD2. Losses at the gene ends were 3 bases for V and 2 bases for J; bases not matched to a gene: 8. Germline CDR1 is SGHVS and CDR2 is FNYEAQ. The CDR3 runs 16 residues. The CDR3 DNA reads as TGTGCCAGCAGCTTCGGTTTAGCGGGAGAAACCTACGAGCAGTACTTC. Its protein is CASSFGLAGETYEQYF.

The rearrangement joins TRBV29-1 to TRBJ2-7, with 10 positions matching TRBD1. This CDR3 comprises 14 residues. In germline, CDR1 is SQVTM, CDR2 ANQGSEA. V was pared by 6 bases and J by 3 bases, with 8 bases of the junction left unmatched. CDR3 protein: CSVVPGQGRYEQYF. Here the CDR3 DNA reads TGCAGCGTGGTCCCGGGACAGGGGCGCTACGAGCAGTACTTC.

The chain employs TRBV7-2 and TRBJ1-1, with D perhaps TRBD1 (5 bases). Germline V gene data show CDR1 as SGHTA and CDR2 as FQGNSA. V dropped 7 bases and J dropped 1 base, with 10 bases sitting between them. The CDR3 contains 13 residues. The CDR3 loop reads CASTYTGNTEAFF. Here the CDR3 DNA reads TGTGCCAGCACCTATACAGGGAACACTGAAGCTTTCTTT. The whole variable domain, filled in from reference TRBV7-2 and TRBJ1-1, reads GAGVSQSPSNKVTEKGKDVELRCDPISGHTALYWYRQSLGQGLEFLIYFQGNSAPDKSGLPSDRFSAERTGGSVSTLTIQRTQQEDSAVYLCASTYTGNTEAFFGQGTRLTVV.

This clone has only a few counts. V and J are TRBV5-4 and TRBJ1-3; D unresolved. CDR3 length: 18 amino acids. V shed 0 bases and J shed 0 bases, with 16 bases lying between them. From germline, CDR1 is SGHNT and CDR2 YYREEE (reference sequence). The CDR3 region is CASSLAPRPGYSGNTIYF. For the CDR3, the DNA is TGTGCCAGCAGCTTGGCCCCGAGGCCTGGATACTCTGGAAACACCATATATTTT.

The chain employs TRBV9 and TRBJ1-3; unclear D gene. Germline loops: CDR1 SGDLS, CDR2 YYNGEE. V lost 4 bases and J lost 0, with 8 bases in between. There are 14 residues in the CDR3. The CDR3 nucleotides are TGTGCCAGCAGCCCAGAGGTCTCTGGAAACACCATATATTTT. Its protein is CASSPEVSGNTIYF.

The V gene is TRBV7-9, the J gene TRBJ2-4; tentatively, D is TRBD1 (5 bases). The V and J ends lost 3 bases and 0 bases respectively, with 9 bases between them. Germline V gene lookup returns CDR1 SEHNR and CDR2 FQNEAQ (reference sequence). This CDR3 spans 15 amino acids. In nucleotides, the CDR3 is TGTGCCAGCAGCTTCCAGGGCCTAGCCAAAAACATTCAGTACTTC. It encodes CASSFQGLAKNIQYF.

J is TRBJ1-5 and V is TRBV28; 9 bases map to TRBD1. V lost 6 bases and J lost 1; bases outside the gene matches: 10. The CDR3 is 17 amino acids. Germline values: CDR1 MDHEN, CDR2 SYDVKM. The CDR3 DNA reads TGTGCCAGCAGACCCATACGGACAGGGGTGAGCAATCAGCCCCAGCATTTT. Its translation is CASRPIRTGVSNQPQHF.

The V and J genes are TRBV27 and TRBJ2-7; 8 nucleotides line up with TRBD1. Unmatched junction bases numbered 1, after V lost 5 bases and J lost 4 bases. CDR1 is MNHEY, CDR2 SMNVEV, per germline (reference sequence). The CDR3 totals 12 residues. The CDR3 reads CASSTGGYEQYF. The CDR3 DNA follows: TGTGCCAGCAGTACAGGGGGGTACGAGCAGTACTTC.

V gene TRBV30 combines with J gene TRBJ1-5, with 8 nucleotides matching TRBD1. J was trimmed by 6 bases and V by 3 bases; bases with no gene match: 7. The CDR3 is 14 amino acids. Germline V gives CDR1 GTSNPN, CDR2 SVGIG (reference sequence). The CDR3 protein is CAWSADRAFQPQHF. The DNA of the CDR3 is TGTGCCTGGAGCGCGGACAGGGCCTTTCAGCCCCAGCATTTT.